This paragraph covers one T cell receptor beta chain sequence. Its antigen is not identified. The V end lost 4 bases, the J end lost 0 bases, and 11 bases lay between the germline ends. The CDR3 consists of 15 residues. Germline V gene lookup returns CDR1 SGDLS and CDR2 YYNGEE. Using immunoSEQ multiplex PCR, the repertoire was profiled, and TCRdb retains in-frame clones only, with some absent. The data show around 100,000 clones, 89% seen once. These data are taken from a study of OX40 agonist ivuxolimab in advanced cancers. The overall study: Patients enrolled in dose escalation were diagnosed with hepatocellular carcinoma, melanoma, renal cell or head and neck cancer.

Study-level points and caveats: Circulating CD4+ and CD8+ T cells showed clonal expansion by week 6 at 0.1 to 3.0 mg/kg.

The source material was CD4+ or CD8+ T cells sorted from blood, sampled in a trial of the OX40 agonist ivuxolimab. The TCR sequence derives from an adult with an advanced solid tumor such as melanoma, head and neck, liver or kidney cancer. This chain connects TRBV9 to TRBJ2-1, with D possibly TRBD1 on 6 matching bases. CDR3 in amino acids: CASSTRDISYNEQFF. As DNA, the CDR3 is TGTGCCAGCAGCACACGGGACATCTCCTACAATGAGCAGTTCTTC.